A single sample gave rise to the 17 T cell receptor beta chains below, sequenced in a study of CD8 T cells in ankylosing spondylitis. From the 5' RACE reads, TCRdb called clonotypes with MiXCR, one entry per CDR3 protein. The sample lists under 850,000 distinct CDR3 sequences; roughly 19% were seen once. Findings and caveats of the study: A TCR beta motif of roughly eight highly homologous variants appeared characteristic of ankylosing spondylitis blood.

No antigens are known for them. What was sequenced was blood, either unsorted or a sorted T cell fraction (not recorded which). These receptor sequences come from a male donor with ankylosing spondylitis.

This clonotype appeared many times. CDR3 loop: CSVELGVYETQYF. CDR3 sequence (DNA): TGCAGCGTTGAACTGGGTGTGTATGAGACCCAGTACTTC. The rearrangement links TRBV29-1 to TRBJ2-5; D uncertain. Per the germline V gene, CDR1 is SQVTM and CDR2 is ANQGSEA. The germline V and J ends were trimmed by 2 bases and 5 bases, with 12 bases remaining between them. The CDR3 sequence is 13 residues long.

This clonotype appeared a few times. The V call is TRBV7-8, the J call TRBJ1-1, with TRBD1 as a possible D gene (6 bases). Germline V gene sequence: CDR1 SGHVS, CDR2 FQNEAQ. The V end was cut by 4 bases, the J end by 11 bases, with 14 bases between. This CDR3 has 12 residues. CDR3 amino acids: CASSSLGGAAFF. The CDR3 DNA reads TGTGCCAGCAGCTCTCTTGGGGGGGCGGCTTTCTTT.

In this sample, this clonotype turned up many times. The chain is built from TRBV12-3 or TRBV12-4 and TRBJ2-2; D might be TRBD2 (6 bases). CDR3 length: 11 amino acids. Trimming left V 11 bases short and J 5 bases short, with 9 bases between. CDR3: CAGGYTGELFF. Written as DNA, the CDR3 is TGTGCCGGGGGGTATACCGGGGAGCTGTTTTTT.

The chain links TRBV20-1 to TRBJ2-3; tentative D call: TRBD2 (6 bases). The germline CDR1 and CDR2 sequences are DFQATT and SNEGSKA (reference sequence). The CDR3 extends over 13 amino acids. The CDR3 is CTPRDENTDTQYF. Written as DNA, the CDR3 is TGCACTCCGCGGGATGAAAACACAGATACGCAGTATTTT.

V and J are TRBV6-2 or TRBV6-3 and TRBJ2-5; tentative D call: TRBD2 (6 bases). This CDR3 is 13 amino acids long. Germline V gene data show CDR1 as MNHEY and CDR2 as SVGEGT. V lost 7 bases and J 1 base, leaving 10 bases between the germline ends. The chain's CDR3 is CASTRGIQETQYF. The CDR3 bases are TGTGCCAGCACCCGCGGGATCCAAGAGACCCAGTACTTC.

The V gene is TRBV4-1, the J gene TRBJ2-6; D is unresolved. V lost 0 bases to trimming and J lost 1 base, with 10 bases between them. Germline V lookup: CDR1 MGHRA, CDR2 YSYEKL. This CDR3 comprises 17 residues. The CDR3, as DNA: TGCGCCAGCAGCCAAGAACCACAGTTTTCTGGGGCCAACGTCCTGACTTTC. Protein: CASSQEPQFSGANVLTF.

This clonotype showed up just a few times. V gene TRBV10-3 combines with J gene TRBJ1-6; D not certain. The germline V gene has CDR1 ENHRY and CDR2 SYGVKD. The CDR3 covers 14 residues. V dropped 3 bases and J dropped 5 bases, with 8 bases sitting between them. CDR3 in amino acids: CAISDGRDNSPLHF. Here the CDR3 DNA reads TGTGCCATCAGTGACGGACGGGATAATTCACCCCTCCACTTT.

This clonotype was picked up a small number of times. This chain links TRBV9 with TRBJ2-1; D is uncertain. Germline V CDR1 and CDR2: SGDLS, YYNGEE. Trimming removed 0 bases at V and 8 bases at J, with 9 bases between. The CDR3 totals 13 residues. DNA of the CDR3: TGTGCCAGCAGCGTAGCGGGTCGGTATGAGCAGTTCTTC. This sequence encodes CASSVAGRYEQFF.

The chain has TRBV9 and TRBJ1-2; TRBD1 matches at 7 bases. The trim removed 2 bases at V and 4 bases at J, leaving 8 bases unmatched. Germline CDR1 SGDLS, CDR2 YYNGEE. The CDR3 extends over 15 amino acids. CDR3 protein: CASSVGETGSYGYTF. CDR3 DNA: TGTGCCAGCAGCGTGGGGGAGACAGGGTCCTATGGCTACACCTTC.

The chain links TRBV12-3 or TRBV12-4 to TRBJ1-4; 9 bases are a match to TRBD1. The CDR3 is made up of 14 amino acids. Unmatched junction bases numbered 7, after V lost 6 bases and J lost 8 bases. The CDR3 here is CASSVQGAGEKLFF. CDR3 bases: TGTGCCAGCAGCGTACAGGGGGCGGGAGAAAAACTGTTTTTT.

This clonotype showed up just a few times. The chain carries TRBV28 and TRBJ1-1; 10 bases are a match to TRBD1. The CDR3 has 15 residues. Looked up from germline, CDR1 is MDHEN and CDR2 is SYDVKM. V lost 3 bases, J lost 7 bases, and 8 bases stayed unmatched. CDR3: CASSFWGGQGGEAFF. As DNA, the CDR3 is TGTGCCAGCAGTTTTTGGGGAGGACAGGGGGGTGAAGCTTTCTTT.

This clonotype appeared many times. The chain couples TRBV20-1 to TRBJ2-3; 10 bases are a match to TRBD1. The CDR3 loop spans 14 amino acids. The germline V gene encodes CDR1 DFQATT and CDR2 SNEGSKA (reference sequence). The V gene end was trimmed by 3 bases and the J gene end by 4 bases; junction bases not matched to a gene: 4. Here the CDR3 DNA reads TGCAGTGCTAGTCCCGGGACAGGGGCAGATACGCAGTATTTT. Translating it yields CSASPGTGADTQYF.

This clonotype has a count of ten or more. The chain carries TRBV29-1 and TRBJ2-3; TRBD1 aligns across 11 bases. Germline trimming cut 4 bases from V and 1 base from J; bases unmatched to any gene: 4. The germline V gene encodes CDR1 SQVTM and CDR2 ANQGSEA. This CDR3 is built from 15 residues. The CDR3 here is CSVGTGGSGTDTQYF. The CDR3 region has the DNA TGCAGCGTTGGGACAGGGGGCAGCGGCACAGATACGCAGTATTTT.

The V call is TRBV7-9, the J call TRBJ2-3; 9 bases align to TRBD2. The CDR3 extends over 14 amino acids. Germline V CDR1 and CDR2: SEHNR, FQNEAQ (reference sequence). J gave up 6 bases and V 4 bases, and 5 bases lay outside the gene matches. The CDR3 DNA follows: TGTGCCAGCAGCTCTAGCGGGGCGGCGGATACGCAGTATTTT. Translating it yields CASSSSGAADTQYF.

This sequence joins TRBV19 and TRBJ2-7, with D possibly matching TRBD1 (5 bases). Trimming removed 9 bases from V and 6 bases from J, with 24 bases in between. Per the germline V gene, CDR1 is LNHDA and CDR2 is SQIVND (reference sequence). This CDR3 contains 15 residues. Here the CDR3 DNA reads TGTGCCAGCCGCCTCCAGACAGACGGTGTGGGCGAGCAGTACTTC. This gives the protein CASRLQTDGVGEQYF.

Turning to this clonotype: A junction end diverges from the germline sequence, so it may reflect a read error. The chain joins TRBV20-1 to TRBJ2-5; TRBD2 aligns across 10 bases. The length of the CDR3 is 15 residues. Per germline, CDR1 DFQATT and CDR2 SNEGSKA (reference sequence). This chain's CDR3 is CSARAGLAWRENQYF. The CDR3, as DNA: TGCAGTGCTAGGGCGGGACTAGCGTGGCGAGAGAACCAGTACTTC.

The J gene is TRBJ2-7, the V gene TRBV20-1, with TRBD1 identical over 8 bases. Looked up from germline, CDR1 is DFQATT and CDR2 is SNEGSKA (reference sequence). The CDR3 is 14 amino acids. V dropped 5 bases and J dropped 2; count of bases not matched to a gene: 8. The CDR3 loop is CSAPRTGNPYEQYF. The CDR3 DNA is TGCAGTGCTCCGAGGACAGGGAACCCCTACGAGCAGTACTTC.